Listed below are T cell receptor beta chains from one sample, sequenced in a study of cytomegalovirus exposure and HLA in healthy donors. The method was immunoSEQ multiplex PCR; TCRdb's version includes in-frame clones alone and lacks a portion of them. The repertoire holds around 190,000 clones, with around 80% as singletons. Sequencing input: PBMCs. These receptors originate from a woman aged 25 to 45 in good health and CMV-seronegative. Both conserved end residues are part of each CDR3. Each record gives: J gene, V gene, clone size, CDR3 length, D gene, CDR3 protein, CDR3 DNA. A D gene is named only where the DNA matches it firmly. Clone size is shown for a subset of rows, as once, few, many or a class of expanded clone.

TRBJ2-7 | TRBV5-1 | . | 14 | TRBD2 | CASSSAGRAYEQYF | TGCGCCAGCAGCTCGGCAGGGAGGGCCTACGAGCAGTACTTC
TRBJ1-3 | TRBV28 | . | 12 | . | CASTFSGNTIYF | TGTGCCAGCACCTTCTCTGGAAACACCATATATTTT
TRBJ1-1 | TRBV5-1 | . | 15 | . | CASSLDGAMNTEAFF | TGCGCCAGCAGCTTGGATGGGGCCATGAACACTGAAGCTTTCTTT
TRBJ1-1 | TRBV10-3 | . | 14 | TRBD1 | CAISYRGMDTEAFF | TGTGCCATCAGCTACAGGGGTATGGACACTGAAGCTTTCTTT
TRBJ1-2 | TRBV18 | . | 14 | . | CASSPPGRQVGYTF | TGTGCCAGCTCACCACCGGGTCGCCAGGTTGGCTACACCTTC
TRBJ2-1 | TRBV11-2 | . | 17 | TRBD2 | CASSRPATAGTRNEQFF | TGTGCCAGCAGCCGCCCTGCTACAGCGGGAACCCGAAATGAGCAGTTCTTC
TRBJ1-2 | TRBV28 | . | 15 | . | CASNTPSPSYYGYTF | TGTGCCAGCAACACACCCTCCCCCTCTTACTATGGCTACACCTTC
TRBJ2-1 | TRBV5-1 | . | 14 | TRBD2 | CASRVREAYNEQFF | TGCGCCAGCAGGGTGCGGGAGGCCTACAATGAGCAGTTCTTC
TRBJ1-1 | TRBV7-6 | . | 14 | . | CASSLSSMNTEAFF | TGTGCCAGCAGCTTAAGTTCTATGAACACTGAAGCTTTCTTT
TRBJ1-4 | TRBV4-1 | once | 13 | . | CASSQETGEKLFF | TGCGCCAGCAGCCAAGAAACAGGGGAAAAACTGTTTTTT
TRBJ1-1 | TRBV19 | . | 14 | . | CASTRIMTDTEAFF | TGTGCCAGTACCCGGATCATGACAGACACTGAAGCTTTCTTT
TRBJ2-7 | TRBV18 | . | 14 | TRBD1 | CASSKQGKGYEQYF | TGTGCCAGCTCAAAACAGGGGAAGGGATACGAGCAGTACTTC
TRBJ1-2 | TRBV18 | . | 14 | TRBD1 | CASTLGTVNEGYTF | TGTGCCAGCACCCTCGGGACAGTCAACGAAGGCTACACCTTC
TRBJ1-1 | TRBV18 | . | 15 | TRBD1 | CASSPAGTGNTEAFF | TGTGCCAGCTCACCCGCCGGGACAGGGAACACTGAAGCTTTCTTT
TRBJ2-5 | TRBV27 | . | 14 | . | CASSAVVWGATQYF | TGTGCCAGCAGCGCCGTTGTTTGGGGAGCGACCCAGTACTTC
TRBJ2-7 | TRBV6-6 | . | 16 | . | CASSYSWNQDRYEQYF | TGTGCCAGCAGTTACTCGTGGAACCAGGATCGCTACGAGCAGTACTTC
TRBJ2-5 | TRBV6-6 | . | 15 | TRBD2 | CASSYPQRESETQYF | TGTGCCAGCAGCTACCCCCAGCGGGAGTCAGAGACCCAGTACTTC
TRBJ2-3 | TRBV2 | few | 16 | TRBD2 | CASNRGVAGGADTQYF | TGTGCCAGCAATCGAGGGGTAGCGGGGGGAGCAGATACGCAGTATTTT
TRBJ2-3 | TRBV4-1 | . | 17 | . | CASSYASGLGAADTQYF | TGCGCCAGCAGCTATGCCTCCGGGCTAGGAGCGGCAGATACGCAGTATTTT
TRBJ1-2 | TRBV6-5 | once | 14 | TRBD1 | CASRETGGAGGYTF | TGTGCCAGCCGCGAGACAGGGGGAGCGGGCGGCTACACCTTC
TRBJ2-3 | TRBV9 | . | 14 | TRBD2 | CASSVRREADTQYF | TGTGCCAGCAGCGTACGGCGGGAGGCAGATACGCAGTATTTT
TRBJ1-4 | TRBV30 | . | 15 | TRBD1 | CAWSRNRGPNEKLFF | TGTGCCTGGAGTCGTAACAGGGGTCCTAATGAAAAACTGTTTTTT
TRBJ1-4 | TRBV11-2 | . | 12 | . | CASSLSGEKLFF | TGTGCCAGCAGCTTATCGGGTGAAAAACTGTTTTTT
TRBJ1-3 | TRBV18 | . | 14 | . | CASSPPGDGNTIYF | TGTGCCAGCTCACCCCCGGGGGATGGAAACACCATATATTTT
TRBJ2-7 | TRBV20-1 | . | 11 | . | CSARDHLEGDF | TGCAGTGCTAGAGATCATCTCGAGGGGGATTTC
TRBJ2-1 | TRBV2 | . | 14 | TRBD2 | CASSETAGGHEQFF | TGTGCCAGCAGTGAAACGGCGGGGGGGCATGAGCAGTTCTTC
TRBJ1-1 | TRBV6-5 | few | 15 | . | CASRTVLGGDTEAFF | TGTGCCAGCAGGACGGTACTAGGGGGTGATACTGAAGCTTTCTTT
TRBJ2-6 | TRBV19 | . | 14 | . | CASIDLSGANVLTF | TGTGCCAGTATTGACTTATCTGGGGCCAACGTCCTGACTTTC
TRBJ2-1 | TRBV7-8 | once | 14 | . | CASTRGFSRVEQFF | TGTGCCAGCACCCGGGGGTTCTCCAGGGTTGAGCAGTTCTTC
TRBJ1-3 | TRBV30 | . | 12 | . | CAWSIKGNTIYF | TGTGCCTGGAGTATAAAAGGAAACACCATATATTTT
TRBJ2-2 | TRBV5-1 | . | 15 | . | CASSGRGPNTGELFF | TGCGCCAGCAGCGGGCGGGGGCCGAACACCGGGGAGCTGTTTTTT
TRBJ2-7 | TRBV10-1 | . | 13 | . | CASSESWAGEQYF | TGCGCCAGCAGTGAGTCGTGGGCTGGCGAGCAGTACTTC
TRBJ1-5 | TRBV4-1 | . | 15 | . | CASSQATGKNQPQHF | TGCGCCAGCAGCCAGGCTACAGGGAAGAACCAGCCCCAGCATTTT
TRBJ1-5 | TRBV6-1 | . | 13 | TRBD1 | CASNKDRAQPQHF | TGTGCCAGCAATAAAGACAGGGCTCAGCCCCAGCATTTT
TRBJ2-2 | TRBV12-5 | . | 13 | TRBD2 | CASGLLAGGELFF | TGTGCTAGTGGTTTACTAGCGGGCGGGGAGCTGTTTTTT
TRBJ1-1 | TRBV6-1 | . | 12 | . | CASRGLGTEAFF | TGTGCCAGCAGGGGACTCGGAACTGAAGCTTTCTTT
TRBJ2-6 | TRBV9 | . | 16 | TRBD1 | CASSPRTGQGANVLTF | TGTGCCAGCAGCCCCCGGACAGGGCAAGGGGCCAACGTCCTGACTTTC
TRBJ1-1 | TRBV5-1 | once | 17 | TRBD1 | CASTAPGTGTGDTEAFF | TGCGCCAGCACAGCGCCCGGGACAGGGACAGGGGACACTGAAGCTTTCTTT
TRBJ2-1 | TRBV7-2 | . | 15 | . | CASRRSKSSYNEQFF | TGTGCCAGCAGGCGGAGTAAAAGCTCCTACAATGAGCAGTTCTTC
TRBJ2-3 | TRBV9 | once | 15 | . | CASSKSEGITDTQYF | TGTGCCAGCAGCAAGTCGGAGGGCATCACAGATACGCAGTATTTT
TRBJ2-3 | TRBV28 | few | 18 | . | CASSLSPGLGTSTDTQYF | TGTGCCAGCAGTTTATCCCCCGGACTGGGAACTAGCACAGATACGCAGTATTTT
TRBJ2-5 | TRBV5-1 | . | 14 | . | CASSKVSGKETQYF | TGCGCCAGCAGCAAAGTGAGCGGTAAAGAGACCCAGTACTTC
TRBJ2-7 | TRBV7-9 | . | 14 | TRBD2 | CASSSPSGPYEQYF | TGTGCCAGCAGCTCCCCTAGCGGGCCCTACGAGCAGTACTTC
TRBJ2-7 | TRBV6-6 | . | 14 | . | CASSQRDITYEQYF | TGTGCCAGCTCTCAGAGGGATATTACCTACGAGCAGTACTTC
TRBJ2-1 | TRBV5-6 | . | 16 | TRBD1 | CASSLIGQGTYNEQFF | TGTGCCAGCAGCTTGATAGGACAGGGTACCTACAATGAGCAGTTCTTC
TRBJ2-3 | TRBV18 | . | 14 | TRBD1 | CASSPGTGADTQYF | TGTGCCAGCTCACCGGGGACAGGGGCAGATACGCAGTATTTT
TRBJ1-5 | TRBV15 | once | 16 | . | CATSRDRVEANQPQHF | TGTGCCACCAGCAGAGATAGGGTGGAGGCGAATCAGCCCCAGCATTTT
TRBJ2-1 | TRBV30 | . | 10 | . | CAWSQVEQFF | TGTGCCTGGAGTCAGGTTGAGCAGTTCTTC
TRBJ1-3 | TRBV7-9 | . | 19 | TRBD1 | CASRPYRDRGHGSGNTIYF | TGTGCCAGCAGACCATACCGGGACAGGGGACACGGCTCTGGAAACACCATATATTTT
TRBJ1-3 | TRBV29-1 | . | 14 | . | CSVEDQGAGNTIYF | TGCAGCGTTGAAGATCAGGGTGCCGGAAACACCATATATTTT
TRBJ2-7 | TRBV25-1 | . | 14 | . | CASSRTANSYEQYF | TGTGCCAGCAGTCGGACAGCTAACTCCTACGAGCAGTACTTC
TRBJ2-6 | TRBV5-6 | . | 15 | TRBD1 | CASSFQGAGANVLTF | TGTGCCAGCAGCTTCCAGGGGGCTGGGGCCAACGTCCTGACTTTC
TRBJ2-5 | TRBV7-9 | . | 14 | . | CASRLLDSQETQYF | TGTGCCAGCAGACTACTTGACAGTCAAGAGACCCAGTACTTC
TRBJ2-4 | TRBV2 | few | 13 | . | CASSDNTLNIQYF | TGTGCCAGCAGTGACAACACCTTAAACATTCAGTACTTC
TRBJ1-4 | TRBV30 | few | 15 | . | CAWSANSGRYEKLFF | TGTGCCTGGAGCGCGAACTCTGGGAGATATGAAAAACTGTTTTTT
TRBJ2-4 | TRBV11-2 | . | 18 | TRBD2 | CASSLRRSVSGGKNIQYF | TGTGCCAGCAGCTTGCGGCGGTCTGTCTCGGGGGGCAAAAACATTCAGTACTTC
TRBJ2-1 | TRBV2 | . | 14 | . | CASIKDGTYNEQFF | TGTGCCAGCATCAAGGACGGGACTTACAATGAGCAGTTCTTC
TRBJ2-1 | TRBV30 | . | 14 | TRBD1 | CAWSVLTGGLGQFF | TGTGCCTGGAGTGTACTAACAGGGGGGCTTGGGCAGTTCTTC
TRBJ1-3 | TRBV5-1 | . | 14 | . | CASMDGGGRNTIYF | TGCGCCAGCATGGACGGGGGAGGTAGAAACACCATATATTTT
TRBJ2-7 | TRBV9 | . | 14 | TRBD2 | CASSVTSGGVEQYF | TGTGCCAGCAGCGTTACTAGCGGGGGAGTGGAGCAGTACTTC